A single T cell receptor beta chain is shown here with its context. This clonotype counts as medium-sized (0.01 to 0.1%). The target of this receptor is not known. No clone much larger than this one lies a single base away; base qualities are absent. Read against the paper, the sample's time point label means: sample taken at primary tumor resection. Without any cell sorting, TCR sequencing was performed on whole RNA extracted either from tumor and nontumor lung tissue or from cryopreserved PBMC samples. Samples were obtained from fewer than 80 patients with early-stage, untreated non-small cell lung cancer from the lung TRACERx cohort. Only patients for whom sufficient RNA was available from at least two tumor regions were selected for TCR sequencing. This specimen belongs to a study of spatial heterogeneity in lung cancer (dated by TCRdb to between 2017 and 2020). Some background on the complete study: Beta-chain transcripts were consistently detected in greater numbers than alpha-chain transcripts, which likely reflects a higher abundance of beta-chain transcripts. TCR repertoire features were related to nonsynonymous mutation counts determined by whole-exome sequencing of tumor tissue. In the raw uncorrected reads, each unique combination of TCR and UMI appeared more than ten times on average. At surgery, some 200 tumor regions, almost 65 matched nontumor lung samples and more than 50 PBMC samples were TCR-sequenced for both alpha and beta chains. TCR alpha and beta repertoires were quantitatively compared across multiple tumor regions, matched nontumor lung and blood in non-small cell lung cancer. Findings and caveats that apply to the study as a whole: Additional single-cell paired TCR alpha and beta sequencing was considered necessary to confirm, at a functional level, the hypothesis that regional TCRs recognize regional mutations. Ubiquitous expanded tumor TCRs showed up in blood more often at tumor resection than at routine follow-up.

The method was 5' RACE. The sequencer was a NextSeq 500. In the TCR library protocol, a unique molecular identifier was attached to each TCR cDNA molecule so that PCR and sequencing errors could be corrected. The paper's processing steps were these. TCR identification, UMI-based error correction and CDR3 extraction were performed with Decombinator tools. Expanded TCRs were defined as those above a frequency of 2 per 1,000, corresponding to the top 1% of the tumor frequency distribution. Renyi diversity was computed with the R vegan package after each repertoire had been subsampled 100 times to 5,000 TCRs. CDR3 similarity networks were built from amino acid triplet string-kernel similarity, with CDR3s being connected when pairwise similarity was above 0.82. The public sequencing data were trimmed at Q25 with fastp and processed into clonotypes with MiXCR by TCRdb, which kept only in-frame beta chains. CDR3 protein sequences are deduplicated, and each keeps its most common genes and DNA. The V and J calls reflect TCRdb's pipeline rather than the authors' work. This sample lists approximately 22,000 distinct CDR3 sequences; 3.5% to 5.5% were detected once. Together, the top ten hold roughly 35% of the sample.

The CDR3 sequence holds 18 residues, the cysteine and phenylalanine included. The only DNA kept is the CDR3, 54 bases in frame from the first base. The V end loses 3 bases and the J end loses 3 bases, and a stretch of 22 bases separates them. CDR1 is given as LGHDT and CDR2 as YNNKEL, both from the germline V gene (reference sequence). The sample consisted of PBMCs, taken at surgery. This chain joins TRBV3-1 to TRBJ2-3; perhaps TRBD2 is the D gene, with 6 bases matching. The clonotype comes from a male donor with early-stage non-small cell lung cancer. The nucleotide sequence reads TGTGCCAGCAGCCAGGACCCCTGGAGGGAAGCCGCGACAGATACGCAGTATTTT. This is translated as CASSQDPWREAATDTQYF.